The T cell receptor beta chain under discussion was sequenced for a study of identical twins (TCRdb year 2016). Looking at the study overall: The study deep-sequenced TCR alpha and beta repertoires from monozygotic twins, unrelated adults of various ages and cord blood to test whether fetal clonotypes persist. To rule out contamination, the twin experiments were replicated at different times with different library preparation protocols.

The sample holds a few counts of this clonotype. Its antigen is currently not known. No much larger clone exists at a distance of one base, and base qualities are not known. Based on the germline V gene, the CDR1 and CDR2 sequences are SGHAT and FQNNGV. CDR3 length: 15 amino acids, cysteine to phenylalanine. Only CDR3 DNA is held: 45 bases, read in frame from base 1. Cut back by 3 bases and 2 bases, the V and J ends lie 13 bases apart. The method behind the library was 5' RACE. Sequencing used an Illumina HiSeq 2000. Template switching introduced a universal primer binding site; the final cDNA contained a unique molecular identifier, enabling accurate counting of TCR cDNA molecules. Specific primers in the conserved constant-segment region were used to synthesize first-strand cDNA for TCR alpha and beta chains. To control for contamination, every cDNA library carried two barcodes: a SMART-Mk sample barcode plus Illumina barcodes. TruSeq adapter sequences, together with Illumina sample barcodes, were added in two successive PCR steps. TCR alpha and beta cDNA libraries were sequenced on the Illumina HiSeq platform with custom primers. Processing in the source paper ran as follows. MiGEC processed the raw reads to extract unique molecular identifiers, while MiXCR was used to determine the CDR3 positions. For each individual, recombination models were inferred using an EM algorithm with the repgenHMM and IGoR tools. Shared clonotypes were analyzed with the tcR package in R, and sharing was normalized by the product of cloneset sizes. To study raw recombination free of thymic and clonal selection effects, out-of-frame nonproductive sequences were analyzed. TCRdb reprocessed the public reads (quality trimming at Q25 with fastp, clone calling with MiXCR) and kept in-frame beta chains. Each record represents a unique CDR3 protein, reported with the most common genes and DNA among its rows. TCRdb's processing, not the authors', yielded these V and J calls. The sample table lists some 570,000 distinct CDR3 sequences, around 22% of them with a count of one. Jointly, the top ten make up around 0.5% of the sample.

General study outcomes and caveats: Excess twin sharing in beta out-of-frame sequences was weaker because fewer shared sequences lowered the signal-to-noise ratio. Because the same donors could not be followed over many years, conclusions were based on cross-sectional statistical analysis. Fewer insertions were carried by abundant cord blood beta clonotypes, a similar but weaker trend appeared in young adult naive repertoires, and no such trend appeared in memory repertoires. Compared with coincidental sharing between unrelated individuals, out-of-frame TCR alpha sequences shared between twins had an excess of sequences with low generation probability. Zero-insertion analyses could be partly confounded by invariant T cells such as MAIT and iNKT, though diverse VJ usage argued against such confounding for most clonotypes. Recombination models systematically underestimated out-of-frame TCR alpha sharing in monozygotic twins but agreed with sharing between unrelated individuals.

Only healthy Caucasian donors were included. Three pairs of female monozygotic twins, all aged about 18 to 30 years, were included in the twin cohort. CD4+ and CD8+ T cell populations were isolated with positive isolation kits from Invitrogen. The same data also contributed to another study, on yellow fever vaccine responses in identical twins. The second publication reports: According to the authors, the vaccine-induced T cell response in identical twins seemed to be partly convergent and partly specific to each individual. Focusing on identical twins, the study followed the T cell clones that responded to the vaccine, and did so with precision.

This sequence originates from a woman between 18 and 30 years old in good health. Sequencing used CD4+ T cells sorted from blood. The chain employs TRBV11-2 and TRBJ2-5; TRBD1 is a weak D gene call, 6 bases matching. The DNA is TGTGCCAGCAGCTTGATGGGGGCGAAACAAGAGACCCAGTACTTC. It is translated as CASSLMGAKQETQYF. This CDR3, with the reference TRBV11-2 and TRBJ2-5 proteins standing in past its ends, gives the full variable domain EAGVAQSPRYKIIEKRQSVAFWCNPISGHATLYWYQQILGQGPKLLIQFQNNGVVDDSQLPKDRFSAERLKGVDSTLKIQPAKLEDSAVYLCASSLMGAKQETQYFGPGTRLLVL.